The source of this T cell receptor beta chain is a study of blood T cell repertoires in COVID-19. This CDR3 contains 14 residues. The germline gives CDR1 SGHRS, CDR2 YFSETQ. V shed 2 bases and J shed 5 bases, with 10 bases lying between them. Sequenced by immunoSEQ multiplex PCR; TCRdb stores in-frame clones only, minus some. The sample contains over 150,000 clones, around four fifths of which appear only once. Seattle cases were enrolled at active infection and followed longitudinally. The source material was peripheral blood. This chain links TRBV5-1 with TRBJ1-4; D is possibly TRBD1 (5 bases). This clonotype originated in a woman of 80 years or more with COVID-19, enrolled during active disease. In nucleotides, the CDR3 is TGCGCCAGCAGCTTCTTTGGGGCGAATGAAAAACTGTTTTTT. Protein: CASSFFGANEKLFF.